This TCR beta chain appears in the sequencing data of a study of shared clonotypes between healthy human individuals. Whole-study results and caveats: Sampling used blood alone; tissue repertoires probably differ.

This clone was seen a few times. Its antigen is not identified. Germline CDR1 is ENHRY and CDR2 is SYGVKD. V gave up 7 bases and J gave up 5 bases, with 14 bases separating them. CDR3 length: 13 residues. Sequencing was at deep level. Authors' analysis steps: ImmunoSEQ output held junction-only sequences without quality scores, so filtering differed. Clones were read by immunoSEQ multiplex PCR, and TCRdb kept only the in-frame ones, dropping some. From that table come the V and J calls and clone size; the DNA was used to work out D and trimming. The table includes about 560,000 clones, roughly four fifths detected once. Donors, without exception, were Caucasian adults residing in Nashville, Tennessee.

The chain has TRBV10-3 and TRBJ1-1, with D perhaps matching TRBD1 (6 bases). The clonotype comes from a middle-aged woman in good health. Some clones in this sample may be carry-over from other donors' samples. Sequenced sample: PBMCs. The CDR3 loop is CAITQGSETEAFF. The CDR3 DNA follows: TGTGCCATCACACAGGGTTCGGAAACTGAAGCTTTCTTT.